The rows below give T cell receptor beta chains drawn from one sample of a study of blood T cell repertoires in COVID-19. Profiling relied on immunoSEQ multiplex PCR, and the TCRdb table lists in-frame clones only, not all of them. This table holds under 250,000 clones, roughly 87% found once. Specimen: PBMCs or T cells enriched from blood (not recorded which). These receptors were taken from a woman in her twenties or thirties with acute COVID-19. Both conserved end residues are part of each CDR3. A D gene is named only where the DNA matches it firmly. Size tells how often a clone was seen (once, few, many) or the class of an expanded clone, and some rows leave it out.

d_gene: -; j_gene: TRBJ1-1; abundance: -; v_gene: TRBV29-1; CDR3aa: CSVDLLGAEAFF; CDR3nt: TGCAGCGTGGATCTACTGGGCGCTGAAGCTTTCTTT
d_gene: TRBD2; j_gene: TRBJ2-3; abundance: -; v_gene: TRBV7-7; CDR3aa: CASSLGSGGSTDTQYF; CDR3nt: TGTGCTAGCAGCTTGGGGAGCGGGGGTTCCACAGATACGCAGTATTTT
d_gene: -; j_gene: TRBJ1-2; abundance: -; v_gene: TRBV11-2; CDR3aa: CASSRPGTNYGYTF; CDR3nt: TGTGCCAGCAGCCGTCCCGGGACAAACTATGGCTACACCTTC
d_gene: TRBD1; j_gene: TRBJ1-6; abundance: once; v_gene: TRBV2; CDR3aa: CASRGQGISPLHF; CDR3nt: TGTGCCAGCCGGGGACAGGGGATTTCACCCCTCCACTTT
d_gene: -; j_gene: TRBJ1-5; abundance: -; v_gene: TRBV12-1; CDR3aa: CASSCQGARGNQPQHF; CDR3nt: TGTGCCAGCAGCTGCCAGGGGGCGCGGGGCAATCAGCCCCAGCATTTT
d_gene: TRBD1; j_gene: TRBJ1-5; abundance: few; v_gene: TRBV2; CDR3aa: CASRDRTAVGPQHF; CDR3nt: TGTGCCAGCAGGGACAGGACAGCCGTAGGGCCCCAGCATTTT
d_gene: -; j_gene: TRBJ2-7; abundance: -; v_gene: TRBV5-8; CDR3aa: CASSLARAEQYF; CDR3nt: TGTGCCAGCAGCTTGGCGAGGGCCGAGCAGTACTTC
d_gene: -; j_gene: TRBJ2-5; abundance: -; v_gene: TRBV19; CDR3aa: CASSLASQETQYF; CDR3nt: TGTGCCAGTAGTTTAGCCTCTCAAGAGACCCAGTACTTC
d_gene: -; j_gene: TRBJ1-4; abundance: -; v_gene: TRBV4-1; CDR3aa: CASSQGGRANEKLFF; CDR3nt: TGCGCCAGCAGCCAAGGCGGCAGGGCTAATGAAAAACTGTTTTTT
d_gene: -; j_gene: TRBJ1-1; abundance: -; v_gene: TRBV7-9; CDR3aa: CASSQQGGTEAFF; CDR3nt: TGTGCCAGCAGTCAGCAGGGAGGCACTGAAGCTTTCTTT
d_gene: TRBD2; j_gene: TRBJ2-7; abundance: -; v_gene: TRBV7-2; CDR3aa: CASSFGAGPEQYF; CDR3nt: TGTGCCAGCAGCTTCGGAGCGGGGCCCGAGCAGTACTTC
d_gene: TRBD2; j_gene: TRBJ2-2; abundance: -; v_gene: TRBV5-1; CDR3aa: CASSLLAGGVNTGELFF; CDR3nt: TGCGCCAGCAGCTTGCTAGCGGGGGGCGTGAACACCGGGGAGCTGTTTTTT
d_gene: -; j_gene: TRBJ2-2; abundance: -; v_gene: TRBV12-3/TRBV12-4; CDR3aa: CASSFRGIGELFF; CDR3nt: TGTGCCAGCAGTTTTCGCGGGATTGGGGAGCTGTTTTTT
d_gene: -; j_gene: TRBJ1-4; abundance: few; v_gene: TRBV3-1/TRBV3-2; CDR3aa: CASSLYGEGVSEKLFF; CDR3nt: TGTGCCAGCAGCCTTTATGGGGAGGGGGTGAGTGAAAAACTGTTTTTT
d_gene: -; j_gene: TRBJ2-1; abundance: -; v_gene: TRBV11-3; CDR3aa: CASSLGQGLHNEQFF; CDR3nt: TGTGCCAGCAGCTTAGGGCAGGGGTTACACAATGAGCAGTTCTTC
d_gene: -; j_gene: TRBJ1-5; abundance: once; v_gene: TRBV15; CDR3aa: CATSREGGHQPQHF; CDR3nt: TGTGCCACCAGCAGAGAGGGGGGGCATCAGCCCCAGCATTTT